One sample yielded the 5 T cell receptor beta chains listed below, sequenced in a study of glioma-infiltrating T cells after dendritic cell vaccination. Produced via immunoSEQ multiplex PCR; TCRdb's table is partial and in-frame only. The repertoire holds 85,000 to 110,000 clones, with 80% to 90% as singletons. Here the sequenced sample was blood, taken before dendritic cell vaccination. These receptors all come from a human donor with glioblastoma.

This clone was seen once. The CDR3 DNA sequence: TGTGCCAGTAGTGAGCAGGGACAGGGGGCGTACGAGCAGTACTTC. Translating gives CASSEQGQGAYEQYF. The rearrangement joins TRBV19 to TRBJ2-5; TRBD1 matches 12 bases. The DNA matches TRBJ2-7 better at its end, which makes the J call doubtful. Germline V gene data show CDR1 as LNHDA and CDR2 as SQIVND (reference sequence). The CDR3 is 15 amino acids.

The CDR3 bases are TGTGCCAGCAAAACGGTTCTAGCCAGGACCGGGGAGCTGTTTTTT. Translated: CASKTVLARTGELFF. This chain links TRBV7-9 with TRBJ2-2; D perhaps matches TRBD2 (5 bases). V was pared by 7 bases and J by 5 bases, with 17 bases between. Germline-derived CDR1 and CDR2 are SEHNR and FQNEAQ (reference sequence). The CDR3 extends over 15 amino acids. The variable domain in full, completed from reference TRBV7-9 and TRBJ2-2, reads DTGVSQNPRHKITKRGQNVTFRCDPISEHNRLYWYRQTLGQGPEFLTYFQNEAQLEKSRLLSDRFSAERPKGSFSTLEIQRTEQGDSAMYLCASKTVLARTGELFFGEGSRLTVL.

The V and J genes are TRBV5-1 and TRBJ1-2; 10 nucleotides align to TRBD1. This CDR3 comprises 16 residues. Germline CDR1 SGHRS, CDR2 YFSETQ. V lost 4 bases, J lost 0 bases, and 6 bases stayed unmatched. CDR3 in amino acids: CASSLGTGEANYGYTF. DNA of the CDR3: TGCGCCAGCAGCCTGGGGACAGGGGAAGCTAACTATGGCTACACCTTC.

DNA of the CDR3: TGCGCCAGTAGGGAGCCCGACAGGGGAAACGAGCAGTACTTC. This sequence encodes CASREPDRGNEQYF. The rearrangement uses TRBV10-2 and TRBJ2-7, with TRBD1 matching 8 bases. The CDR3 length is 14 residues. Trimming removed 9 bases from V and 5 bases from J; junction bases left unmatched: 12. CDR1 and CDR2 from the germline V gene are WSHSY and SAAADI.

This clone was counted only a few times. The rearrangement uses TRBV18 and TRBJ1-1; 8 nucleotides line up with TRBD1. This CDR3 spans 13 amino acids. CDR1 and CDR2 (germline): KGHSH, LQKENI. V shed 3 bases, J shed 7 bases, and the junction held 4 bases outside the gene matches. CDR3 DNA sequence: TGTGCCAGCTCACCGGACAGGGCGGGTGAAGCTTTCTTT. This encodes CASSPDRAGEAFF.